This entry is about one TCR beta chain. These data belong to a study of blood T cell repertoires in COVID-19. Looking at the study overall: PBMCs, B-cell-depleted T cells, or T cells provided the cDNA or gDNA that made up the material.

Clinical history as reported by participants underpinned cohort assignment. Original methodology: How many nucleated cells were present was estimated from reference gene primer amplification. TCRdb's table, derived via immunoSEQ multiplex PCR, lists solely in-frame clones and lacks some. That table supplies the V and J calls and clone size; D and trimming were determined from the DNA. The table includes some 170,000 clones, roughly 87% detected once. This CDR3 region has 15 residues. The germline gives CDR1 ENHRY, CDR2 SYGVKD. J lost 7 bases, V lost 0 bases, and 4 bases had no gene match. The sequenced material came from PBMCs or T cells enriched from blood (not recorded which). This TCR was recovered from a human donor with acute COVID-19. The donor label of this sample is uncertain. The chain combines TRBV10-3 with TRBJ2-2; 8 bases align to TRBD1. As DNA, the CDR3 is TGTGCCATCAGTGAGTCAGGACAGGGCAACGGGGAGCTGTTTTTT. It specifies CAISESGQGNGELFF.